The entry below gives a single TCR beta chain sequence along with its context. Its antigen remains unidentified. PCR was performed a second time for about 6 to 11 cycles using a sample-barcoded 5' primer and a J-beta primer mix. Every single cDNA molecule received a tag from a template-switch adaptor with 12 random nucleotides. TCRdb reprocessed the 5' RACE reads with MiXCR, giving one entry per CDR3 protein. In the table there are 700,000 to 850,000 distinct CDR3 sequences, under 40% of which are singletons. This record belongs to a study of blood T cells in healthy people across ages. Study findings and constraints: Both naive CD4+ cell counts and diversity were greater in long-lived donors than in aged donors. The CMV status of each donor remained undetermined, and this could have confounded shifts in expanded clonotypes.

In terms of origin and age, donors were healthy Caucasian individuals from Russia aged about 6 to 100. This CDR3 is 17 amino acids long. Trimming removed 2 bases from V and 3 bases from J, with 21 bases in between. In germline, CDR1 is DFQATT, CDR2 SNEGSKA (reference sequence). The chain is built from TRBV20-1 and TRBJ2-3, with a possible D match to TRBD2 (6 bases). The source of this sequence is a man between 18 and 35 years old in good health. The specimen sequenced was blood. As DNA, the CDR3 is TGCAGTGCTAGACCCGCGGGGCGGGGTGGTGGGACAGATACGCAGTATTTT. It codes for CSARPAGRGGGTDTQYF.